This passage covers 21 T cell receptor beta chains from one sample sequenced in a study of blood T cell repertoires in COVID-19. Assay: immunoSEQ multiplex PCR; the TCRdb copy retains only in-frame clones and omits some. The repertoire includes about 320,000 clones, 85% of them detected once, and under 2% sits in the top ten. Sequencing was carried out using PBMCs or T cells enriched from blood (not recorded which). All receptors come from a woman aged 25 to 45 who had been exposed to COVID-19.

The chain recombines TRBV18 with TRBJ2-7, with 11 bases identical to TRBD2. The CDR3 runs 19 residues. V trimming: 1 base; J trimming: 2 bases; junction bases outside the gene matches: 13. The germline gives CDR1 KGHSH, CDR2 LQKENI. The CDR3 loop is CASSPRPGLAGGTAYEQYF. CDR3 sequence (DNA): TGTGCCAGCTCACCACGGCCCGGACTAGCGGGTGGAACGGCCTACGAGCAGTACTTC.

The V gene is TRBV27, the J gene TRBJ2-1; 8 nucleotides align to TRBD2. Germline V lookup: CDR1 MNHEY, CDR2 SMNVEV (reference sequence). This CDR3 has 15 residues. The V and J ends lost 3 bases and 0 bases, in that order; junction bases with no gene match: 1. Here the CDR3 DNA reads TGTGCCAGCAGTTTCACTAGCGGCTCCTACAATGAGCAGTTCTTC. The encoded protein is CASSFTSGSYNEQFF.

The chain joins TRBV15 to TRBJ1-1; D possibly corresponds to TRBD1 (5 bases). The CDR3 has 11 amino acids. CDR1 is LNHNV, CDR2 YYDKDF, per germline (reference sequence). The V end was cut by 5 bases, the J end by 9 bases, with 10 bases between. The CDR3 is CATSGSGKAFF. CDR3 coding DNA: TGTGCCACCAGCGGGTCAGGGAAAGCTTTCTTT.

The gene calls are TRBV2 and TRBJ2-3, with 12 positions matching TRBD2. The V gene end was trimmed by 8 bases and the J gene end by 1 base; junction bases not matched to a gene: 10. The CDR3 has 17 amino acids. Per germline, CDR1 SNHLY and CDR2 FYNNEI. CDR3 nucleotides: TGTGCCAGCCCGACCGGGACTAGCGGGTTAGGCACAGATACGCAGTATTTT. This codes for CASPTGTSGLGTDTQYF. The whole variable domain, remainder taken from reference TRBV2 and TRBJ2-3, is EPEVTQTPSHQVTQMGQEVILRCVPISNHLYFYWYRQILGQKVEFLVSFYNNEISEKSEIFDDQFSVERPDGSNFTLKIRSTKLEDSAMYFCASPTGTSGLGTDTQYFGPGTRLTVL.

This clone occurred a few times. The chain couples TRBV21-1 to TRBJ1-1; TRBD1, the table's D call, lacks a check against the DNA. TRBV21-1 is a listed pseudogene. The CDR3 covers 17 residues. The CDR3 DNA sequence: TGTGCCAGCAGCTACCGGGACAGGGGACGTCCGAACACTGAAGCTTTCTTT. It translates to CASSYRDRGRPNTEAFF.

The rearrangement joins TRBV6-1 to TRBJ1-5; D is undetermined. V lost 2 bases and J 7 bases, leaving 9 bases between the germline ends. Germline CDR1 reads MNHNS; CDR2 reads SASEGT. The CDR3 has 13 amino acids. CDR3: CASSEQAEQPQHF. As DNA, the CDR3 is TGTGCCAGCAGTGAACAGGCCGAGCAGCCCCAGCATTTT.

The genes are TRBV19 and TRBJ1-5; weak D call: TRBD1 (5 bases). V was clipped by 2 bases and J by 7 bases, with 12 bases between them. The V gene's germline CDR1 is LNHDA and CDR2 SQIVND (reference sequence). CDR3 length: 14 residues. This chain's CDR3 is CASSIWDYGQPQHF. The DNA of the CDR3 is TGTGCCAGTAGTATATGGGACTACGGGCAGCCCCAGCATTTT.

V gene TRBV7-2 combines with J gene TRBJ1-5; D is uncertain. There are 14 residues in the CDR3. Germline loops: CDR1 SGHTA, CDR2 FQGNSA. V lost 6 bases, J lost 3 bases, and 12 bases lay in between. The CDR3 is CASSSNKYNQPQHF. In DNA, the CDR3 is TGTGCCAGCAGTTCCAACAAGTACAATCAGCCCCAGCATTTT.

The rearrangement links TRBV5-4 to TRBJ2-7, with D tentatively TRBD2 (5 bases). Trimming shortened V by 0 bases and J by 2 bases, and 12 bases separated the two germline ends. The CDR3 consists of 15 residues. Germline V gene data show CDR1 as SGHNT and CDR2 as YYREEE (reference sequence). In DNA, the CDR3 is TGTGCCAGCAGCTTGGCACGGTGGGGAGCCTACGAGCAGTACTTC. Translating gives CASSLARWGAYEQYF.

The DNA for the CDR3 is TGTGCCAGCAGTTTATCGGTACTAGGCGACTACGAGCAGTACTTC. It yields the protein CASSLSVLGDYEQYF. The chain recombines TRBV27 with TRBJ2-7, with TRBD2 as a possible D gene (5 bases). The germline gives CDR1 MNHEY, CDR2 SMNVEV (reference sequence). The V end lost 0 bases, the J end lost 3 bases, and 12 bases lay between the germline ends. This CDR3 has 15 residues.

This clone has more than one count but fewer than ten. The genes are TRBV18 and TRBJ1-2; no reliable D call. The germline CDR1 and CDR2 sequences are KGHSH and LQKENI. This CDR3 spans 13 amino acids. V shed 1 base and J shed 6 bases, with 9 bases lying between them. The CDR3 nucleotides read TGTGCCAGCTCACCACAGGGAGCCAATGGCTACACCTTC. Translated: CASSPQGANGYTF. Combining the CDR3 with reference TRBV18 and TRBJ1-2 gives the whole variable domain NAGVMQNPRHLVRRRGQEARLRCSPMKGHSHVYWYRQLPEEGLKFMVYLQKENIIDESGMPKERFSAEFPKEGPSILRIQQVVRGDSAAYFCASSPQGANGYTFGSGTRLTVV.

The genes are TRBV7-9 and TRBJ1-1; D is perhaps TRBD1 (5 bases). Germline V gives CDR1 SEHNR, CDR2 FQNEAQ (reference sequence). Trimming removed 1 base at V and 6 bases at J, with 9 bases between. The CDR3 extends over 13 amino acids. The CDR3 coding sequence is TGTGCCAGCAGCTTAGGAGCGGGACCTGAAGCTTTCTTT. The encoded protein is CASSLGAGPEAFF.

V is TRBV6-5 and J is TRBJ2-7; D is undetermined. Germline CDR1 is MNHEY and CDR2 is SVGAGI. V lost 9 bases and J 3 bases, leaving 15 bases between the germline ends. The CDR3 consists of 13 residues. The CDR3 sequence is CASYTESNYEQYF. The CDR3, as DNA: TGTGCCAGTTATACAGAGAGCAACTACGAGCAGTACTTC.

The chain links TRBV6-4 to TRBJ1-2; no clear D gene. Germline V gene sequence: CDR1 MRHNA, CDR2 SNTAGT. The CDR3 runs 14 residues. V lost 6 bases and J lost 2, with 13 bases in between. The DNA for the CDR3 is TGTGCCAGCAGCCGCGATTTGTCCAACTATGGCTACACCTTC. This translates into CASSRDLSNYGYTF.

The V call is TRBV7-2, the J call TRBJ2-5; 10 positions agree with TRBD2. V dropped 5 bases and J dropped 4; count of bases not matched to a gene: 10. Germline-derived CDR1 and CDR2 are SGHTA and FQGNSA. The length of the CDR3 is 16 residues. CDR3 DNA sequence: TGTGCCAGCAGCCCTAGCCTTACTAGCGGGGTAGAGACCCAGTACTTC. Protein product: CASSPSLTSGVETQYF.

The V call is TRBV2, the J call TRBJ1-2; TRBD1 aligns across 7 bases. CDR3 length equals 16 residues. V trimming: 1 base; J trimming: 4 bases; junction bases outside the gene matches: 9. Germline V gene lookup returns CDR1 SNHLY and CDR2 FYNNEI. The CDR3 here is CASSEGMGQPTYGYTF. The DNA for the CDR3 is TGTGCCAGCAGTGAAGGCATGGGACAGCCGACCTATGGCTACACCTTC.

This chain links TRBV5-1 with TRBJ2-3; the match to TRBD1 covers 7 bases. V trimming: 0 bases; J trimming: 6 bases; junction bases outside the gene matches: 4. This CDR3 is built from 14 residues. CDR1 SGHRS and CDR2 YFSETQ come from the germline V gene. In nucleotides, the CDR3 is TGCGCCAGCAGCTTGGGACAGGGAGTGGATACGCAGTATTTT. It encodes CASSLGQGVDTQYF.

The rearrangement uses TRBV10-2 and TRBJ2-1; TRBD1 matches at 7 bases. V lost 2 bases, J lost 4 bases, and 5 bases stayed unmatched. Germline CDR1 WSHSY, CDR2 SAAADI. The length of the CDR3 is 15 residues. The CDR3 sequence is CASSETGVNYNEQFF. Written as DNA, the CDR3 is TGCGCCAGCAGTGAGACAGGGGTAAATTACAATGAGCAGTTCTTC.

This chain connects TRBV5-1 to TRBJ1-2; 7 nucleotides line up with TRBD1. The CDR3 sequence is 14 residues long. V gave up 1 base and J gave up 7 bases; unmatched junction bases: 7. Germline CDR1 and CDR2: SGHRS and YFSETQ. The CDR3: CASSLSRGPGGYTF. The CDR3 DNA reads as TGCGCCAGCAGCTTGTCTAGGGGGCCGGGTGGCTACACCTTC.

This clone was seen just once. The chain joins TRBV11-3 to TRBJ2-6; a weak D match, TRBD1 (7 bases). Trimming left V 1 base short and J 0 bases short, with 13 bases between. CDR1 SGHNT and CDR2 YENEEA come from the germline V gene. The CDR3 is made up of 18 amino acids. The CDR3 sequence: CASSLGGTALSGANVLTF. The CDR3, as DNA: TGTGCCAGCAGCTTAGGCGGGACAGCACTCTCTGGGGCCAACGTCCTGACTTTC.

The chain is built from TRBV5-1 and TRBJ2-7; D unresolved. V gave up 0 bases and J gave up 5 bases, with 15 bases separating them. Germline values: CDR1 SGHRS, CDR2 YFSETQ. The CDR3 is 15 amino acids. CDR3 coding DNA: TGCGCCAGCAGCTTGGATCTTAGAATTATCGACGAGCAGTACTTC. It is translated as CASSLDLRIIDEQYF.